The 31 T cell receptor beta chains below all came from one sample that was sequenced in a study of blood T cell repertoires in COVID-19. The repertoire was sequenced with immunoSEQ multiplex PCR; TCRdb's copy has only in-frame clones and lacks some. The table lists under 400,000 clones, around 90% of them singletons, with just under 4% in the top ten. Sequencing was carried out using peripheral blood. These receptors all stem from a woman between 55 and 75 years old with COVID-19, enrolled during active disease.

Points on this clone: Other DNA sequences in the same sample also yield this CDR3. J is TRBJ1-2 and V is TRBV19; D is possibly TRBD1 (5 bases). This CDR3 has 13 residues. Trimming shortened V by 3 bases and J by 3 bases, and 8 bases separated the two germline ends. The germline gives CDR1 LNHDA, CDR2 SQIVND (reference sequence). As DNA, the CDR3 is TGTGCCAGTAGTATGGGGCAGTACTATGGCTACACCTTC. The encoded protein is CASSMGQYYGYTF.

V gene TRBV19 combines with J gene TRBJ1-2, with D perhaps TRBD1 (6 bases). CDR3 length: 17 residues. Trimming removed 3 bases from V and 4 bases from J, with 21 bases in between. Germline assignment: CDR1 LNHDA and CDR2 SQIVND (reference sequence). DNA for the CDR3: TGTGCCAGTAGTATTAACAGGGCCGGGATTCCATTCTATGGCTACACCTTC. Protein: CASSINRAGIPFYGYTF.

This chain uses TRBV5-1 with TRBJ2-7; weak D call: TRBD1 (7 bases). The CDR3 length is 15 residues. V lost 0 bases, J lost 2 bases, and 12 bases lay in between. Per germline, CDR1 SGHRS and CDR2 YFSETQ. This chain's CDR3 is CASSLAQGGTYEQYF. In DNA, the CDR3 is TGCGCCAGCAGCTTGGCCCAGGGGGGAACCTACGAGCAGTACTTC.

This clone was counted a single time. The chain recombines TRBV13 with TRBJ1-2, with D unclear. The CDR3 is 13 amino acids. Germline loops: CDR1 PRHDT, CDR2 FYEKMQ (reference sequence). Trimming shortened V by 2 bases and J by 4 bases, and 8 bases separated the two germline ends. This CDR3 reads CASSLMGRYGYTF. The DNA of the CDR3 is TGTGCCAGCAGCTTAATGGGCCGCTATGGCTACACCTTC.

J is TRBJ1-5 and V is TRBV6-6; 11 bases are shared with TRBD1. The CDR3 has 16 residues. Germline lookup yields CDR1 MNHNY and CDR2 SVGAGI (reference sequence). The ends lost 7 bases at V and 3 bases at J; junction bases unmatched: 8. CDR3 nucleotide sequence: TGTGCCAGCACCCCGGGGGGACAGGGGGTCAATCAGCCCCAGCATTTT. Its translation: CASTPGGQGVNQPQHF.

The chain has TRBV5-5 and TRBJ1-3, with TRBD1 matching 10 bases. The germline gives CDR1 SGHKS, CDR2 YYEKEE (reference sequence). This CDR3 comprises 14 residues. V was pared by 2 bases and J by 7 bases, with 3 bases of the junction left unmatched. The CDR3 sequence is CASSFQGQGNTIYF. The CDR3 DNA is TGTGCCAGCAGCTTCCAGGGACAGGGGAACACCATATATTTT.

V gene TRBV28 combines with J gene TRBJ1-2, with D maybe TRBD1 (6 bases). The CDR3 runs 15 residues. Germline CDR1 is MDHEN and CDR2 is SYDVKM. Trimming shortened V by 5 bases and J by 4 bases, and 17 bases separated the two germline ends. The DNA for the CDR3 is TGTGCCAGCAGTCAACAAACAGGGATTCCCTATGGCTACACCTTC. Protein product: CASSQQTGIPYGYTF.

The chain employs TRBV24-1 and TRBJ2-2; 10 positions match TRBD2. V was clipped by 4 bases and J by 4 bases; unmatched bases: 2. Per the germline V gene, CDR1 is KGHDR and CDR2 is SFDVKD. The length of the CDR3 is 15 residues. CDR3 nucleotides: TGTGCCACCAGTGACCCTAGCGGGGGCACCGGGGAGCTGTTTTTT. It translates to CATSDPSGGTGELFF.

V and J are TRBV9 and TRBJ1-4, with D maybe TRBD1 (6 bases). The length of the CDR3 is 14 residues. The germline V and J ends were trimmed by 4 bases and 8 bases, with 15 bases remaining between them. CDR1 SGDLS and CDR2 YYNGEE come from the germline V gene. The CDR3 protein is CASSLMGAGEKLFF. CDR3 bases: TGTGCCAGCAGCCTGATGGGGGCCGGGGAAAAACTGTTTTTT.

V is TRBV12-3 or TRBV12-4 and J is TRBJ1-3, with TRBD1 as a possible D gene (5 bases). V lost 5 bases and J lost 6, with 11 bases in between. The CDR3 loop spans 13 amino acids. CDR3 region: CASSTRAKNTIYF. The CDR3 bases are TGTGCCAGCAGTACCAGGGCCAAAAACACCATATATTTT.

V is TRBV5-1 and J is TRBJ2-5, with 9 bases identical to TRBD1. This CDR3 contains 15 residues. The V and J ends lost 3 bases and 5 bases, in that order; junction bases with no gene match: 8. CDR1 is SGHRS and CDR2 is YFSETQ in the germline V gene. For the CDR3, the DNA is TGCGCCAGCAGCTCTCCGGGACAGGGTCTTGAGACCCAGTACTTC. It is translated as CASSSPGQGLETQYF.

The V call is TRBV2, the J call TRBJ1-3; D uncertain. V was trimmed by 6 bases and J by 4 bases, leaving 16 bases between them. The CDR3 totals 15 residues. CDR1 is SNHLY, CDR2 FYNNEI, per germline. CDR3 nucleotide sequence: TGTGCCAGCAGCGACGGAGCGCGAGTGGGAAACACCATATATTTT. This sequence encodes CASSDGARVGNTIYF.

This clone was found a few times. The rearrangement links TRBV5-5 to TRBJ2-7; D perhaps matches TRBD1 (5 bases). The CDR3 spans 14 residues. The germline CDR1 and CDR2 sequences are SGHKS and YYEKEE (reference sequence). V gave up 0 bases and J gave up 5 bases, with 12 bases separating them. CDR3 amino acids: CASSLGQPPDEQYF. The CDR3 DNA follows: TGTGCCAGCAGCTTGGGACAGCCACCGGACGAGCAGTACTTC.

The chain joins TRBV27 to TRBJ1-2; perhaps TRBD1 as D (5 bases). CDR3 size: 14 residues. Germline V gene sequence: CDR1 MNHEY, CDR2 SMNVEV (reference sequence). The ends were cut back, 7 bases at V and 9 bases at J, with 21 bases in the middle. The CDR3: CASTYDAGHGSYTF. In nucleotides, the CDR3 is TGTGCCAGCACATACGACGCGGGGCACGGGAGCTACACCTTC.

The V call is TRBV5-5, the J call TRBJ1-1, with 7 bases lining up with TRBD1. The CDR3 is 16 residues long. V lost 5 bases and J lost 1; bases outside the gene matches: 11. The germline V gene encodes CDR1 SGHKS and CDR2 YYEKEE (reference sequence). The CDR3: CASRITPQGSNTEAFF. The CDR3 DNA is TGTGCCAGCAGGATAACTCCACAGGGGTCGAACACTGAAGCTTTCTTT. Full variable domain (rest looked up from reference TRBV5-5 and TRBJ1-1): DAGVTQSPTHLIKTRGQQVTLRCSPISGHKSVSWYQQVLGQGPQFIFQYYEKEERGRGNFPDRFSARQFPNYSSELNVNALLLGDSALYLCASRITPQGSNTEAFFGQGTRLTVV.

The chain recombines TRBV9 with TRBJ2-1; 7 bases are shared with TRBD2. Germline V gives CDR1 SGDLS, CDR2 YYNGEE. After removal of 0 bases from V and 3 bases from J, the junction contained 3 bases not matched to a gene. This CDR3 comprises 15 residues. Here the CDR3 reads CASSVESGNYNEQFF. The CDR3 bases are TGTGCCAGCAGCGTAGAAAGCGGGAACTACAATGAGCAGTTCTTC. Using reference TRBV9 and TRBJ2-1 for the parts outside the CDR3, the full variable domain is DSGVTQTPKHLITATGQRVTLRCSPRSGDLSVYWYQQSLDQGLQFLIQYYNGEERAKGNILERFSAQQFPDLHSELNLSSLELGDSALYFCASSVESGNYNEQFFGPGTRLTVL.

This chain connects TRBV14 to TRBJ1-2; tentatively, D is TRBD1 (6 bases). The CDR3 runs to 14 residues. Germline V CDR1 and CDR2: SGHDN, FVKESK. V shed 4 bases and J shed 8 bases, with 17 bases lying between them. The chain's CDR3 is CASSPRSPGEGYTF. The CDR3 DNA follows: TGTGCCAGCAGCCCCCGTTCCCCAGGGGAGGGCTACACCTTC.

The count of this clone is one. J is TRBJ2-3 and V is TRBV19; TRBD1 agrees at 7 bases. The CDR3 loop spans 14 amino acids. V gave up 5 bases and J gave up 4 bases; unmatched junction bases: 6. Germline assignment: CDR1 LNHDA and CDR2 SQIVND (reference sequence). The CDR3 region is CASSQNRGADTQYF. The CDR3 bases are TGTGCCAGTAGTCAGAACAGGGGTGCAGATACGCAGTATTTT. The full variable domain, its missing parts supplied by reference TRBV19 and TRBJ2-3, is DGGITQSPKYLFRKEGQNVTLSCEQNLNHDAMYWYRQDPGQGLRLIYYSQIVNDFQKGDIAEGYSVSREKKESFPLTVTSAQKNPTAFYLCASSQNRGADTQYFGPGTRLTVL.

The J gene is TRBJ1-5, the V gene TRBV28; 12 bases fit TRBD1. The junction had 10 bases not matched to a gene; V was cut back by 4 bases and J by 0 bases. Germline V lookup: CDR1 MDHEN, CDR2 SYDVKM. The CDR3 totals 19 residues. The CDR3 DNA sequence: TGTGCCAGCAGTTCTCCGGGACAGGGGGCGCGGGGTAGCAATCAGCCCCAGCATTTT. It specifies CASSSPGQGARGSNQPQHF.

The chain carries TRBV29-1 and TRBJ2-5; 11 bases match TRBD2. This CDR3 has 15 amino acids. Looked up from germline, CDR1 is SQVTM and CDR2 is ANQGSEA. With 7 bases clipped from V and 2 bases from J, the junction kept 9 bases outside the gene matches. The CDR3 is CSARGVAGGQETQYF. CDR3 sequence (DNA): TGCAGCGCCCGAGGGGTAGCGGGGGGGCAAGAGACCCAGTACTTC.

V is TRBV6-1 and J is TRBJ1-1, with a weak D call TRBD1 (5 bases). The V end lost 0 bases, the J end lost 5 bases, and 10 bases lay between the germline ends. CDR1 and CDR2 (germline): MNHNS, SASEGT. CDR3 size: 14 residues. Here the CDR3 reads CASSEAGGGTEAFF. In nucleotides, the CDR3 is TGTGCCAGCAGTGAAGCGGGGGGAGGTACTGAAGCTTTCTTT.

The chain links TRBV10-2 to TRBJ1-1; TRBD1 might be the D (5 bases). This CDR3 comprises 16 residues. The ends were cut back, 6 bases at V and 5 bases at J, with 22 bases in the middle. In germline, CDR1 is WSHSY, CDR2 SAAADI. CDR3 amino acids: CASSVRGEGRITEAFF. CDR3 nucleotide sequence: TGCGCCAGCAGCGTCCGTGGGGAGGGGAGAATAACTGAAGCTTTCTTT.

The gene calls are TRBV2 and TRBJ1-3; no clear D. The length of the CDR3 is 14 residues. Germline values: CDR1 SNHLY, CDR2 FYNNEI. The ends were cut back, 3 bases at V and 2 bases at J, with 8 bases in the middle. CDR3 sequence: CASSDRVTGNTIYF. The CDR3 DNA reads TGTGCCAGCAGTGACCGGGTGACTGGAAACACCATATATTTT.

A single count supports this clone. V is TRBV6-5 and J is TRBJ2-7; D may be TRBD1 (6 bases). CDR3 length: 11 residues. Germline lookup yields CDR1 MNHEY and CDR2 SVGAGI. V lost 9 bases to trimming and J lost 6 bases, with 12 bases between them. The CDR3 spells CASKQGGEQYF. The CDR3 region has the DNA TGTGCCAGTAAACAGGGCGGCGAGCAGTACTTC.

This chain uses TRBV3-1 (or the pseudogene TRBV3-2) with TRBJ2-5; 13 nucleotides line up with TRBD2. V dropped 3 bases and J dropped 4; count of bases not matched to a gene: 8. The CDR3 sequence is 17 residues long. CDR1 LGHDT and CDR2 YNNKEL come from the germline V gene (reference sequence). CDR3 amino acids: CASSHPTSGGARETQYF. CDR3 DNA: TGTGCCAGCAGCCACCCCACTAGCGGGGGGGCGAGAGAGACCCAGTACTTC.

This clone came up a few times. The chain uses TRBV5-1 and TRBJ2-2; TRBD2 aligns across 7 bases. Germline CDR1 reads SGHRS; CDR2 reads YFSETQ. J was trimmed by 8 bases and V by 4 bases; bases with no gene match: 8. The CDR3 extends over 14 amino acids. CDR3 loop: CASSPAPGGGELFF. The CDR3 DNA follows: TGCGCCAGCAGCCCCGCGCCGGGGGGAGGGGAGCTGTTTTTT.

J is TRBJ2-5 and V is TRBV7-6; TRBD1 matches 10 bases. J lost 3 bases, V lost 0 bases, and 1 base had no gene match. This CDR3 region has 15 residues. From germline, CDR1 is SGHVS and CDR2 FNYEAQ. The CDR3 region is CASSLAGTGEETQYF. As DNA, the CDR3 is TGTGCCAGCAGCTTAGCAGGGACAGGGGAAGAGACCCAGTACTTC.

This rearrangement joins TRBV7-6 to TRBJ2-1; 8 bases map to TRBD2. The CDR3 has 17 amino acids. The germline V gene has CDR1 SGHVS and CDR2 FNYEAQ. V gave up 5 bases and J gave up 2 bases; unmatched junction bases: 11. The DNA for the CDR3 is TGTGCCAGCAGCATATCAGTCGGACTAGCCCCCTACAATGAGCAGTTCTTC. As protein: CASSISVGLAPYNEQFF.

The rearrangement links TRBV3-1 (or the pseudogene TRBV3-2) to TRBJ2-1; TRBD1 matches at 9 bases. V was clipped by 4 bases and J by 14 bases; unmatched bases: 6. Germline V gene sequence: CDR1 LGHDT, CDR2 YNNKEL (reference sequence). The CDR3 runs to 12 residues. As DNA, the CDR3 is TGTGCCAGCAGCCTATCCGGGACAGGGAAGTTCTTC. Protein product: CASSLSGTGKFF.

The rearrangement joins TRBV6-5 to TRBJ1-2; D may be TRBD1 (6 bases). CDR3 length: 16 residues. V dropped 2 bases and J dropped 4 bases, with 17 bases sitting between them. Germline V lookup: CDR1 MNHEY, CDR2 SVGAGI. The CDR3 here is CASSYQTGHAGYGYTF. Written as DNA, the CDR3 is TGTGCCAGCAGTTACCAGACAGGACATGCGGGCTATGGCTACACCTTC.

The chain joins TRBV5-1 to TRBJ2-1; 7 bases agree with TRBD2. J lost 0 bases, V lost 0 bases, and 3 bases had no gene match. Germline CDR1 is SGHRS and CDR2 is YFSETQ. CDR3 size: 16 residues. The CDR3 is CASSLGAGVSYNEQFF. CDR3 coding DNA: TGCGCCAGCAGCTTGGGGGCGGGGGTCTCCTACAATGAGCAGTTCTTC.